The 9 T cell receptor beta chains below all came from one sample that was sequenced in a study of shared clonotypes between healthy human individuals. Clones were sequenced by immunoSEQ multiplex PCR, and TCRdb holds only the in-frame ones, with some missing. The sample includes about 480,000 clones, around 79% of them seen just once. What was sequenced was PBMCs. All receptors derive from a woman aged 40 to 50 in good health. Some clones in this sample may be carry-over from other donors' samples.

This chain joins TRBV2 and TRBJ1-2, with D uncertain. Germline V gene sequence: CDR1 SNHLY, CDR2 FYNNEI. Trimming cost V 3 bases and J 2 bases, with 7 bases left between them. This CDR3 spans 13 amino acids. The CDR3 DNA reads as TGTGCCAGCAGTGAGGAGGACAACTATGGCTACACCTTC. Protein product: CASSEEDNYGYTF.

J is TRBJ2-1 and V is TRBV7-9; the D gene is possibly TRBD2 (6 bases). Deletions cut 8 bases from V and 5 bases from J, with 16 bases between. The CDR3 consists of 14 residues. Germline CDR1 and CDR2: SEHNR and FQNEAQ (reference sequence). Written as DNA, the CDR3 is TGTGCCAGCTCTCCCGGGAGTACTCACAATGAGCAGTTCTTC. It specifies CASSPGSTHNEQFF. The variable domain in full, completed from reference TRBV7-9 and TRBJ2-1, reads DTGVSQNPRHKITKRGQNVTFRCDPISEHNRLYWYRQTLGQGPEFLTYFQNEAQLEKSRLLSDRFSAERPKGSFSTLEIQRTEQGDSAMYLCASSPGSTHNEQFFGPGTRLTVL.

The chain combines TRBV28 with TRBJ2-5; D unclear. The J call could be wrong; TRBJ2-7 is a better fit for the DNA end. The length of the CDR3 is 11 residues. CDR1 and CDR2 (germline): MDHEN, SYDVKM. The CDR3 nucleotides read TGTGCCAGCAGTAAGCGCTACGAGCAGTACTTC. This gives the protein CASSKRYEQYF.

This chain links TRBV6-6 with TRBJ1-1; a possible D gene is TRBD1 (5 bases). Germline V gene data show CDR1 as MNHNY and CDR2 as SVGAGI (reference sequence). The V gene lost 2 bases and the J gene lost 9 bases, with 10 bases spanning the gap. The CDR3 length is 12 residues. CDR3 in DNA: TGTGCCAGCAGTTACGACAGACGGAAAGCTTTCTTT. It encodes CASSYDRRKAFF.

Comments on this clone: The sample contains more than one DNA sequence encoding this CDR3. The gene calls are TRBV2 and TRBJ2-7; D gene ambiguous. Trimming took off 3 bases at V and 4 bases at J, with 1 base between the two ends. The CDR3 totals 10 residues. Looked up from germline, CDR1 is SNHLY and CDR2 is FYNNEI. The CDR3 nucleotides read TGTGCCAGCAGTGAGTACGAGCAGTACTTC. The encoded protein is CASSEYEQYF.

About this clone itself: Other DNA sequences in the same sample also yield this CDR3. V and J are TRBV2 and TRBJ2-2, with 7 positions matching TRBD2. Germline CDR1 is SNHLY and CDR2 is FYNNEI. The CDR3 has 13 amino acids. The V gene end was trimmed by 3 bases and the J gene end by 6 bases; junction bases not matched to a gene: 1. CDR3 coding DNA: TGTGCCAGCAGTGAGGGAGGGTCCGGGGAGCTGTTTTTT. This encodes CASSEGGSGELFF.

This clone occurred a few times. V usage is TRBV5-8 and J usage is TRBJ1-2; perhaps TRBD1 as D (6 bases). Germline lookup yields CDR1 SGHTS and CDR2 YDEGEE. Trimming removed 6 bases from V and 4 bases from J, with 13 bases in between. The CDR3 has 13 amino acids. The CDR3 DNA reads TGTGCCAGCACAACAGGGCCGTTCTATGGCTACACCTTC. Protein: CASTTGPFYGYTF.

This clone was detected only a few times. This sample includes further DNA sequences coding for the same CDR3. The V call is TRBV28, the J call TRBJ2-7; TRBD1 agrees at 10 bases. Trimming at V came to 1 base and at J to 3 bases, leaving 3 bases not matched to a gene. This CDR3 comprises 15 residues. Germline CDR1 MDHEN, CDR2 SYDVKM. The CDR3 region has the DNA TGTGCCAGCAGTTTATCGGGACAGGGGATCTACGAGCAGTACTTC. Its protein is CASSLSGQGIYEQYF. Full variable domain (rest looked up from reference TRBV28 and TRBJ2-7): DVKVTQSSRYLVKRTGEKVFLECVQDMDHENMFWYRQDPGLGLRLIYFSYDVKMKEKGDIPEGYSVSREKKERFSLILESASTNQTSMYLCASSLSGQGIYEQYFGPGTRLTVT.

The gene calls are TRBV29-1 and TRBJ2-7; 13 nucleotides agree with TRBD2. Germline values: CDR1 SQVTM, CDR2 ANQGSEA. This CDR3 region has 16 residues. V lost 8 bases and J lost 4; bases outside the gene matches: 14. In nucleotides, the CDR3 is TGCAGCACCTTGACTAGCGGGAGGAATAGTAGGTACGAGCAGTACTTC. Amino acid sequence: CSTLTSGRNSRYEQYF.